The rows below give T cell receptor beta chains drawn from one sample of a study of blood T cells in healthy people across ages. Using its own MiXCR run on the 5' RACE reads, TCRdb lists one record per CDR3 protein. The sample yields more than 650,000 distinct CDR3 sequences, 22% seen once. The material sequenced was blood. The source is a man between 65 and 85 years old in good health. CDR3s include the opening cysteine and the closing phenylalanine or tryptophan. Fields, in order: clone size, D gene, J gene, V gene, CDR3 DNA, CDR3 protein. D genes are given only for firm matches. Rows may omit the clone size; those that give it use once, few, many or a size class.

abundance: many
d_gene: TRBD2
j_gene: TRBJ2-7
v_gene: TRBV28
CDR3nt: TGTGCCAGCAGTCCGCCGGGACTAGTCTTTGGCGAGCAGTACTTC
CDR3aa: CASSPPGLVFGEQYF

abundance: -
d_gene: TRBD2
j_gene: TRBJ2-3
v_gene: TRBV6-2/TRBV6-3
CDR3nt: TGTGCCAGCAGTTACTCAGCGACCGGGACTAGACTCACAGATACGCAGTATTTT
CDR3aa: CASSYSATGTRLTDTQYF

abundance: many
d_gene: TRBD1
j_gene: TRBJ1-2
v_gene: TRBV20-1
CDR3nt: TGCAGTGCGTTGGACAGGAATGGCTACACCTTC
CDR3aa: CSALDRNGYTF

abundance: -
d_gene: -
j_gene: TRBJ1-4
v_gene: TRBV7-2
CDR3nt: TGTACCAGCAGCTTAGGAGGCCCCAATGAAAAACTGTTTTTT
CDR3aa: CTSSLGGPNEKLFF

abundance: -
d_gene: TRBD1
j_gene: TRBJ1-6
v_gene: TRBV27
CDR3nt: TGTGCCAGTACCCCGGGACAGGGGTATTCACCCCTCCACTTT
CDR3aa: CASTPGQGYSPLHF

abundance: few
d_gene: -
j_gene: TRBJ2-1
v_gene: TRBV25-1
CDR3nt: TGTGCCAGCAGTGAAAACCCGCGGGGGCCTACCTACAATGAGCAGTTCTTC
CDR3aa: CASSENPRGPTYNEQFF

abundance: few
d_gene: -
j_gene: TRBJ2-1
v_gene: TRBV5-1
CDR3nt: TGCGCCAGCAGCTTGGTCGGAGGGGGAGGGAATGAGCAGTTCTTC
CDR3aa: CASSLVGGGGNEQFF

abundance: -
d_gene: -
j_gene: TRBJ2-1
v_gene: TRBV6-6
CDR3nt: TGTGCCAGCAGTTACTACCGAGGGAGCGTAGGTGAGCAGTTCTTC
CDR3aa: CASSYYRGSVGEQFF

abundance: few
d_gene: -
j_gene: TRBJ2-6
v_gene: TRBV15
CDR3nt: TGCGCCACCAGCAGATCGGCTCGAGCAGGAGGTCCCGGGGCCAACGTCCTGACTTTC
CDR3aa: CATSRSARAGGPGANVLTF

abundance: few
d_gene: -
j_gene: TRBJ2-1
v_gene: TRBV11-3
CDR3nt: TGTGCCAGCAGCTCTAGGGGTCCGGGAGTGGACGAGCAGTTCTTC
CDR3aa: CASSSRGPGVDEQFF

abundance: few
d_gene: -
j_gene: TRBJ2-1
v_gene: TRBV4-2
CDR3nt: TGTGCCAGCAGCCAAGACGCGACAGGTACCTACAATGAGCAGTTCTTC
CDR3aa: CASSQDATGTYNEQFF

abundance: -
d_gene: -
j_gene: TRBJ2-7
v_gene: TRBV7-9
CDR3nt: TGTGCCAGCAGCTTTCAGGCCTACGAGCAGTACTTC
CDR3aa: CASSFQAYEQYF

abundance: -
d_gene: TRBD2
j_gene: TRBJ2-1
v_gene: TRBV27
CDR3nt: TGTGCCAGCAGTTTAGTGACTAGCGGGAGAGATGGGCAGTTCTTC
CDR3aa: CASSLVTSGRDGQFF

abundance: few
d_gene: TRBD2
j_gene: TRBJ2-3
v_gene: TRBV5-1
CDR3nt: TGCGCCAGCAGCCCGGGACTAGCGACTGGCACAGATACGCAGTATTTT
CDR3aa: CASSPGLATGTDTQYF

abundance: -
d_gene: -
j_gene: TRBJ2-7
v_gene: TRBV20-1
CDR3nt: TGCAGTGCTGATCCACCCTCCCTCGAGCAGTACTTC
CDR3aa: CSADPPSLEQYF

abundance: -
d_gene: TRBD1
j_gene: TRBJ2-5
v_gene: TRBV20-1
CDR3nt: TGCAATGCTTTAACGACAGGGGTCCAAGAGACCCAGTACTTC
CDR3aa: CNALTTGVQETQYF

abundance: -
d_gene: -
j_gene: TRBJ2-3
v_gene: TRBV20-1
CDR3nt: TGCAGTGCTTCCCTGTGGGGGGCCAGCACAGATACGCAGTATTTT
CDR3aa: CSASLWGASTDTQYF

abundance: few
d_gene: -
j_gene: TRBJ2-2
v_gene: TRBV12-3/TRBV12-4
CDR3nt: TGTGCCAGCAGTCCTCGCCTCCGCGGGGAGCTGTTTTTT
CDR3aa: CASSPRLRGELFF

abundance: many
d_gene: TRBD2
j_gene: TRBJ2-1
v_gene: TRBV6-8
CDR3nt: TGTGCCAGCAGCAAGGGACTAGCGGACTCCTACAATGAGCAGTTCTTC
CDR3aa: CASSKGLADSYNEQFF

abundance: few
d_gene: -
j_gene: TRBJ2-1
v_gene: TRBV12-3/TRBV12-4
CDR3nt: TGTGCCAGCAGTTTTGTGCGGGCGGGGAATGAGCAGTTCTTC
CDR3aa: CASSFVRAGNEQFF

abundance: -
d_gene: -
j_gene: TRBJ1-6
v_gene: TRBV19
CDR3nt: TGTGCCAGTACCCTGGGAGAGGGAAGGGCCCTCCACTTT
CDR3aa: CASTLGEGRALHF

abundance: -
d_gene: -
j_gene: TRBJ1-1
v_gene: TRBV5-1
CDR3nt: TGCGCCAGCAGATCCGGTGGCGGGGGCACTGAAGCTTTCTTT
CDR3aa: CASRSGGGGTEAFF

abundance: many
d_gene: -
j_gene: TRBJ2-7
v_gene: TRBV11-1
CDR3nt: TGTGCCAGCAGCCCCCCCGGACGCTCCTACGAGCAGTACTTC
CDR3aa: CASSPPGRSYEQYF

abundance: few
d_gene: -
j_gene: TRBJ2-1
v_gene: TRBV6-1
CDR3nt: TGTGCCAGCAGAGTCCGGATAGAGCAGTTCTTC
CDR3aa: CASRVRIEQFF

abundance: -
d_gene: TRBD2
j_gene: TRBJ2-1
v_gene: TRBV7-9
CDR3nt: TGTGCCAGCAGCCCCATAGCGGGATACAATGAGCAGTTCTTC
CDR3aa: CASSPIAGYNEQFF

abundance: -
d_gene: -
j_gene: TRBJ2-7
v_gene: TRBV28
CDR3nt: TGTGCCAGCAGTTTATGGATGTACGAGCAGTACTTC
CDR3aa: CASSLWMYEQYF

abundance: few
d_gene: TRBD2
j_gene: TRBJ2-5
v_gene: TRBV3-1
CDR3nt: TGTGCCAGCAGCCAAAGCGGGAGTGAGACCCAGTACTTC
CDR3aa: CASSQSGSETQYF

abundance: -
d_gene: -
j_gene: TRBJ2-1
v_gene: TRBV20-1
CDR3nt: TGCAGTGCTAGAGTGCCGGGATACTTCAATGAGCAGTTCTTC
CDR3aa: CSARVPGYFNEQFF

abundance: few
d_gene: TRBD2
j_gene: TRBJ2-3
v_gene: TRBV4-3
CDR3nt: TGCGCCAGCAGCCACGGGCTAGCGGGAGTAACTGATACGCAGTATTTT
CDR3aa: CASSHGLAGVTDTQYF

abundance: few
d_gene: TRBD2
j_gene: TRBJ2-2
v_gene: TRBV5-1
CDR3nt: TGCGCCAGCAGCTTGGCTAGCGGGGTGCAAAGCGGGGAGCTGTTTTTT
CDR3aa: CASSLASGVQSGELFF

abundance: few
d_gene: -
j_gene: TRBJ2-7
v_gene: TRBV5-1
CDR3nt: TGCGCCAGCAGCTTGGTTCCACCGTCCTACGAGCAGTACTTC
CDR3aa: CASSLVPPSYEQYF

abundance: many
d_gene: -
j_gene: TRBJ1-2
v_gene: TRBV20-1
CDR3nt: TGCAGTGCTAGTACGGCCCGCACGATGTCGGATGGCTACACCTTC
CDR3aa: CSASTARTMSDGYTF

abundance: -
d_gene: TRBD2
j_gene: TRBJ2-3
v_gene: TRBV12-3/TRBV12-4
CDR3nt: TGTGCCAGCAGTTTATCGACGGGGGAGGGTTATACGCAGTATTTT
CDR3aa: CASSLSTGEGYTQYF

abundance: many
d_gene: -
j_gene: TRBJ1-1
v_gene: TRBV6-6
CDR3nt: TGTGCCAGCAGCCGGGTGAACACTGAAGCTTTCTTT
CDR3aa: CASSRVNTEAFF

abundance: -
d_gene: -
j_gene: TRBJ2-5
v_gene: TRBV5-6
CDR3nt: TGTGCCAGCAGCTTGGGGCTTGGGTCCCAGTACTTC
CDR3aa: CASSLGLGSQYF

abundance: few
d_gene: -
j_gene: TRBJ2-7
v_gene: TRBV7-9
CDR3nt: TGTGCCAGCAGCATCGGAGGGCCAAACGGCGAGCAGTACTTC
CDR3aa: CASSIGGPNGEQYF

abundance: -
d_gene: -
j_gene: TRBJ2-5
v_gene: TRBV7-9
CDR3nt: TGTGCCAGCAGCTTAGAATATATTAGGCAGACCCAGTACTTC
CDR3aa: CASSLEYIRQTQYF

abundance: -
d_gene: -
j_gene: TRBJ2-1
v_gene: TRBV20-1
CDR3nt: TGCAGTGCCAAAACAAGGCAGCTGGAAAGCTCCTACAATGAGCAGTTCTTC
CDR3aa: CSAKTRQLESSYNEQFF

abundance: few
d_gene: -
j_gene: TRBJ1-1
v_gene: TRBV5-1
CDR3nt: TGCGCCAGCAGCTTAGGGTACATCAGGGGAGGAAGGAACACTGAAGCTTTCTTT
CDR3aa: CASSLGYIRGGRNTEAFF

abundance: -
d_gene: -
j_gene: TRBJ2-3
v_gene: TRBV29-1
CDR3nt: TGCAGCGTTCTCGGGGCCGCGAGCACAGATACGCAGTATTTT
CDR3aa: CSVLGAASTDTQYF

abundance: -
d_gene: TRBD1
j_gene: TRBJ1-2
v_gene: TRBV7-9
CDR3nt: TGTGCCAGCAGCAAAACCGGGACAGCTATCTATGGCTACACCTTC
CDR3aa: CASSKTGTAIYGYTF

abundance: -
d_gene: -
j_gene: TRBJ1-1
v_gene: TRBV12-3/TRBV12-4
CDR3nt: TGTGCCAGCAGTTTAGCGGGGGGAGTGGGCACTGAAGCTTTCTTT
CDR3aa: CASSLAGGVGTEAFF

abundance: -
d_gene: TRBD2
j_gene: TRBJ2-3
v_gene: TRBV27
CDR3nt: TGTGCCAGCAGTAACCGAGTGACTAGCGGGGGGGCTGATACGCAGTATTTT
CDR3aa: CASSNRVTSGGADTQYF

abundance: -
d_gene: TRBD1
j_gene: TRBJ2-5
v_gene: TRBV28
CDR3nt: TGTGCCAGCACTTCGGGACAGGGTATCTGGAAGACCCAGTACTTC
CDR3aa: CASTSGQGIWKTQYF

abundance: few
d_gene: -
j_gene: TRBJ1-2
v_gene: TRBV6-6
CDR3nt: TGTGCCAGCAGCCTCGACAGAAAATATGGCTACACCTTC
CDR3aa: CASSLDRKYGYTF

abundance: -
d_gene: TRBD1
j_gene: TRBJ2-2
v_gene: TRBV12-3/TRBV12-4
CDR3nt: TGTGCCAGCAGCCTGGGACAGGGATTTACCGGGGAGCTGTTTTTT
CDR3aa: CASSLGQGFTGELFF

abundance: few
d_gene: TRBD1
j_gene: TRBJ2-3
v_gene: TRBV5-1
CDR3nt: TGCGCCAGCAGCCACTCCGGGACAGCGTCAGATACGCAGTATTTT
CDR3aa: CASSHSGTASDTQYF

abundance: -
d_gene: TRBD2
j_gene: TRBJ2-1
v_gene: TRBV6-2/TRBV6-3
CDR3nt: TGTGCCAGCAGAGGTAGCGGGGGAAGTAATGAGCAGTTCTTC
CDR3aa: CASRGSGGSNEQFF

abundance: few
d_gene: -
j_gene: TRBJ2-5
v_gene: TRBV29-1
CDR3nt: TGCAGCGTTGGGTCAGCCCAAGAGACCCAGTACTTC
CDR3aa: CSVGSAQETQYF

abundance: -
d_gene: -
j_gene: TRBJ1-6
v_gene: TRBV6-5
CDR3nt: TGTGCCAGCAGTTACAACACAGGGAATTCACCCCTCCACTTT
CDR3aa: CASSYNTGNSPLHF

abundance: -
d_gene: -
j_gene: TRBJ2-3
v_gene: TRBV6-1
CDR3nt: TGTGCCAGCAGAAAGGAGGGCACAGATACGCAGTATTTT
CDR3aa: CASRKEGTDTQYF

abundance: few
d_gene: TRBD1
j_gene: TRBJ1-2
v_gene: TRBV27
CDR3nt: TGTGCCAGCAGGGGGGAACAGGGGGCTAACTATGGCTACACCTTC
CDR3aa: CASRGEQGANYGYTF

abundance: -
d_gene: -
j_gene: TRBJ1-4
v_gene: TRBV28
CDR3nt: TGTGCCAACCCCAAATGTGTGGAAATTAATGAAAAACTGTTTTTT
CDR3aa: CANPKCVEINEKLFF

abundance: many
d_gene: -
j_gene: TRBJ2-2
v_gene: TRBV5-1
CDR3nt: TGTGCCAGCAGCTTAGTTGGCACCGGGGAGCTGTTTTTT
CDR3aa: CASSLVGTGELFF

abundance: few
d_gene: -
j_gene: TRBJ2-3
v_gene: TRBV6-1
CDR3nt: TGTGCCAGCACCGAAATAGGCAGGAACACAGATACGCAGTATTTT
CDR3aa: CASTEIGRNTDTQYF

abundance: -
d_gene: -
j_gene: TRBJ1-5
v_gene: TRBV20-1
CDR3nt: TGCAGTGCTAGAGACGGATATAGCAATCAGCCCCAGCATTTT
CDR3aa: CSARDGYSNQPQHF